The 17 T cell receptor beta chains below come from one sample, sequenced in a study of blood T cell repertoires in COVID-19. Clones were sequenced by immunoSEQ multiplex PCR, and TCRdb holds only the in-frame ones, with some missing. Here the sample spans about 250,000 clones, approximately 86% being singletons. Sequenced input: PBMCs or T cells enriched from blood (not recorded which). The receptor source for this set is a woman in her 50s who had recovered from COVID-19.

The chain has TRBV29-1 and TRBJ2-3; D tentatively fits TRBD1 or TRBD2 (6 bases each). The CDR3 covers 15 residues. The V and J ends lost 8 bases and 0 bases respectively, with 18 bases between them. Germline V gene lookup returns CDR1 SQVTM and CDR2 ANQGSEA. CDR3 amino acids: CSLGGTQISTDTQYF. The CDR3 nucleotides are TGCAGCCTTGGGGGGACACAAATAAGCACAGATACGCAGTATTTT.

This chain connects TRBV5-1 to TRBJ1-1; maybe TRBD1 (6 bases). V lost 3 bases and J 2 bases, leaving 14 bases between the germline ends. The CDR3 contains 15 residues. CDR1 is SGHRS and CDR2 is YFSETQ in the germline V gene. In DNA, the CDR3 is TGCGCCAGCAGCTCATGGGACATCCGAAACACTGAAGCTTTCTTT. Protein sequence: CASSSWDIRNTEAFF.

This clone has a single count. The genes are TRBV30 and TRBJ2-7; no definite D call. CDR1 is GTSNPN, CDR2 SVGIG, per germline (reference sequence). Trimming took 4 bases from V and 4 from J, leaving 17 bases between them. The CDR3 covers 14 residues. The CDR3 is CAWTWRGNRYEQYF. The DNA for the CDR3 is TGTGCCTGGACTTGGAGAGGAAACCGGTACGAGCAGTACTTC. The complete variable domain, with remaining parts taken from reference TRBV30 and TRBJ2-7, reads SQTIHQWPATLVQPVGSPLSLECTVEGTSNPNLYWYRQAAGRGLQLLFYSVGIGQISSEVPQNLSASRPQDRQFILSSKKLLLSDSGFYLCAWTWRGNRYEQYFGPGTRLTVT.

The J gene is TRBJ2-2, the V gene TRBV9, with no clear D. This CDR3 spans 14 amino acids. Germline assignment: CDR1 SGDLS and CDR2 YYNGEE. With 4 bases removed from V and 7 bases from J, the gap between germline ends came to 14 bases. The CDR3 nucleotides are TGTGCCAGCAGCCCAATGATGGCTGTCGGGGAGCTGTTTTTT. This gives the protein CASSPMMAVGELFF.

The V call is TRBV6-2 or TRBV6-3, the J call TRBJ2-2, with TRBD1 matching over 9 bases. With 6 bases clipped from V and 3 bases from J, the junction kept 11 bases outside the gene matches. CDR3 length: 17 amino acids. The germline gives CDR1 MNHEY, CDR2 SVGEGT. The CDR3 region is CASSWDRWTGDTGELFF. The CDR3 coding sequence is TGTGCCAGCAGCTGGGACCGATGGACAGGGGACACCGGGGAGCTGTTTTTT.

The V gene is TRBV4-2, the J gene TRBJ2-1, with 15 bases that match TRBD2. This CDR3 comprises 20 residues. The ends lost 0 bases at V and 3 bases at J; junction bases unmatched: 9. Per the germline V gene, CDR1 is LGHNA and CDR2 is YNFKEQ. The DNA of the CDR3 is TGTGCCAGCAGCCAAGACCCCGACGGACTAGCGGGAGGGGGCTACAATGAGCAGTTCTTC. It encodes CASSQDPDGLAGGGYNEQFF.

The V and J genes are TRBV25-1 and TRBJ2-2; no definite D call. Germline V gives CDR1 MGHDK, CDR2 SYGVNS. V lost 3 bases, J lost 1 base, and 3 bases lay in between. CDR3 length: 13 amino acids. Written as DNA, the CDR3 is TGTGCCAGCAGTGACCAGAACACCGGGGAGCTGTTTTTT. Translating gives CASSDQNTGELFF.

This rearrangement joins TRBV27 to TRBJ1-2; 10 nucleotides match TRBD1. The CDR3 length is 12 residues. V lost 6 bases to trimming and J lost 7 bases; unmatched junction nucleotides: 2. CDR1 is MNHEY, CDR2 SMNVEV, per germline (reference sequence). CDR3 amino acids: CASRGQGLGYTF. The CDR3 bases are TGTGCCAGCAGGGGACAGGGGCTTGGCTACACCTTC.

The chain is built from TRBV30 and TRBJ1-2; D is unresolved. V was shortened by 5 bases and J by 4 bases, with 14 bases between the two germline ends. Germline V CDR1 and CDR2: GTSNPN, SVGIG (reference sequence). This CDR3 comprises 13 residues. The CDR3 DNA sequence: TGTGCCTGGGCTAGGAAGCCATTCTATGGCTACACCTTC. It codes for CAWARKPFYGYTF.

Turning to this clone: This CDR3 is also generated by other DNA sequences in the sample. The chain recombines TRBV27 with TRBJ1-1, with D tentatively TRBD1 (5 bases). V lost 1 base and J 5 bases, leaving 8 bases between the germline ends. The CDR3 covers 13 residues. In germline, CDR1 is MNHEY, CDR2 SMNVEV (reference sequence). The CDR3 region is CASSLFRGTEAFF. The CDR3 bases are TGTGCCAGCAGTTTATTTCGGGGGACTGAAGCTTTCTTT.

This clone occurred once. This rearrangement joins TRBV18 to TRBJ1-2; D uncertain. The germline V and J ends were trimmed by 2 bases and 0 bases, with 4 bases remaining between them. Germline values: CDR1 KGHSH, CDR2 LQKENI. The CDR3 runs 13 residues. The CDR3 here is CASSPESNYGYTF. In nucleotides, the CDR3 is TGTGCCAGCTCACCAGAGTCTAACTATGGCTACACCTTC.

V is TRBV7-2 and J is TRBJ2-3; 8 bases are shared with TRBD2. V trimming: 6 bases; J trimming: 6 bases; junction bases outside the gene matches: 5. Germline V gives CDR1 SGHTA, CDR2 FQGNSA. This CDR3 is 13 amino acids long. CDR3 sequence (DNA): TGTGCCAGCAGAAGCGGGAGTTCGGATACGCAGTATTTT. Its translation is CASRSGSSDTQYF.

CDR3 nucleotide sequence: TGTGCCAGCAGTTGGGACAGGGCCGGACAGCCCCAGCATTTT. Amino acids: CASSWDRAGQPQHF. The chain employs TRBV28 and TRBJ1-5, with TRBD1 matching 9 bases. The CDR3 consists of 14 residues. Germline CDR1 is MDHEN and CDR2 is SYDVKM. Trimming cost V 4 bases and J 7 bases; bases outside gene matches: 5.

The V gene is TRBV10-3, the J gene TRBJ2-3; D remains unclear. The germline V and J ends were trimmed by 10 bases and 0 bases, with 14 bases remaining between them. Germline V gene data show CDR1 as ENHRY and CDR2 as SYGVKD. CDR3 size: 14 residues. DNA of the CDR3: TGTGCCACCCGAGAGGCGGTTAGCACAGATACGCAGTATTTT. As protein: CATREAVSTDTQYF.

This clone was picked up one time. The rearrangement links TRBV6-1 to TRBJ2-7; D might be TRBD2 (6 bases). Trimming pared 1 base from V and 10 bases from J, leaving 20 bases between. The CDR3 contains 15 residues. Germline V CDR1 and CDR2: MNHNS, SASEGT. The CDR3 DNA follows: TGTGCCAGCAGTGAAGGTTGGGCGGGACTCACCCCCCAGTACTTC. It encodes CASSEGWAGLTPQYF.

The chain links TRBV6-5 to TRBJ2-7; 7 bases are shared with TRBD1. The V gene end was trimmed by 6 bases and the J gene end by 7 bases; junction bases not matched to a gene: 12. CDR1 is MNHEY and CDR2 is SVGAGI in the germline V gene. The CDR3 sequence is 14 residues long. CDR3 sequence reads: CASSRKMTGWEQYF. For the CDR3, the DNA is TGTGCCAGCAGCAGGAAAATGACAGGGTGGGAGCAGTACTTC.

The chain employs TRBV7-9 and TRBJ2-5; 10 bases are a match to TRBD2. The CDR3 is 16 amino acids. Germline V gives CDR1 SEHNR, CDR2 FQNEAQ (reference sequence). V shed 1 base and J 4 bases; nucleotides not matched to a gene: 6. The CDR3 loop reads CASSLGSLAGRETQYF. In DNA, the CDR3 is TGTGCCAGCAGCTTAGGGTCACTAGCGGGAAGAGAGACCCAGTACTTC.